Each of the 26 T cell receptor beta chains below was sequenced from the same sample in a study of identical twins. A single record per CDR3 protein comes from TCRdb applying MiXCR to the 5' RACE reads. The table lists under 350,000 distinct CDR3 sequences, over 8.5% of them singletons. The data were also submitted as part of a second study, on yellow fever vaccine responses in identical twins.

Sequenced: CD8+ T cells sorted from blood. The source is a woman aged 18-29 years in good health.

As to this clonotype: A much larger clone differs from this one at a single base, so this may be a read error. The chain uses TRBV20-1 and TRBJ2-1; TRBD2 might be the D (6 bases). This CDR3 has 16 residues. Germline V gene sequence: CDR1 DFQATT, CDR2 SNEGSKA (reference sequence). CDR3 sequence: CCARSSGVAAYNEQFF. For the CDR3, the DNA is TGCTGTGCTAGAAGCTCTGGGGTAGCGGCCTACAATGAGCAGTTCTTC.

The chain carries TRBV29-1 and TRBJ1-4; weak D call: TRBD1 (6 bases). The CDR3 loop spans 12 amino acids. V was trimmed by 6 bases and J by 4 bases, leaving 9 bases between them. Per the germline V gene, CDR1 is SQVTM and CDR2 is ANQGSEA. The CDR3: CSVRTVNEKLFF. CDR3 nucleotides: TGCAGCGTCAGGACAGTTAATGAAAAACTGTTTTTT.

This clonotype was picked up a small number of times. The CDR3 DNA follows: TGTGCCAGCAGCTTAGCGGATGGCAGGGGTAGCAATCAGCCCCAGCATTTT. Translation gives CASSLADGRGSNQPQHF. The chain links TRBV7-9 to TRBJ1-5, with D possibly being TRBD1 (6 bases). The CDR3 runs to 17 residues. Germline V gene sequence: CDR1 SEHNR, CDR2 FQNEAQ (reference sequence). Deletions cut 0 bases from V and 0 bases from J, with 12 bases between.

This clonotype has more than one count but fewer than ten. The chain combines TRBV15 with TRBJ2-7; the match to TRBD1 covers 10 bases. CDR1 is LNHNV, CDR2 YYDKDF, per germline (reference sequence). The CDR3 runs 13 residues. With 8 bases clipped from V and 4 bases from J, the junction kept 5 bases outside the gene matches. This CDR3 reads CATRDRGNYEQYF. CDR3 in DNA: TGTGCCACCCGGGACAGGGGAAATTACGAGCAGTACTTC.

The chain joins TRBV7-6 to TRBJ1-2, with 8 bases that match TRBD1. V lost 1 base to trimming and J lost 4 bases; unmatched junction nucleotides: 2. CDR1 and CDR2 from the germline V gene are SGHVS and FNYEAQ. The CDR3 runs to 14 residues. This CDR3 is CASSLGGQGYGYTF. CDR3 DNA sequence: TGTGCCAGCAGCTTAGGAGGACAGGGCTATGGCTACACCTTC.

This clonotype was seen repeatedly, ten times or more. The chain joins TRBV3-1 to TRBJ2-7; 9 bases match TRBD1. J was trimmed by 4 bases and V by 1 base; bases with no gene match: 8. CDR1 and CDR2 from the germline V gene are LGHDT and YNNKEL (reference sequence). The CDR3 is 16 amino acids. Written as DNA, the CDR3 is TGTGCCAGCAGCCAAGTCTGGACAGGGGAAGGGTACGAGCAGTACTTC. Its protein product is CASSQVWTGEGYEQYF.

This clonotype was counted between two and nine times. The chain links TRBV9 to TRBJ2-6, with D unclear. Trimming pared 3 bases from V and 1 base from J, leaving 8 bases between. Germline CDR1 is SGDLS and CDR2 is YYNGEE. The CDR3 consists of 15 residues. DNA of the CDR3: TGTGCCAGCAGCGCCGACGGGTCTGGGGCCAACGTCCTGACTTTC. This encodes CASSADGSGANVLTF.

V usage is TRBV5-1 and J usage is TRBJ2-1, with a tentative D call TRBD2 (5 bases). V was cut by 6 bases and J by 2 bases, with 15 bases left in between. Looked up from germline, CDR1 is SGHRS and CDR2 is YFSETQ. There are 15 residues in the CDR3. CDR3 in DNA: TGCGCCAGCATTACAGAAAGCGGTACCTACAATGAGCAGTTCTTC. It is translated as CASITESGTYNEQFF. Supplemented by reference TRBV5-1 and TRBJ2-1, the full variable domain reads KAGVTQTPRYLIKTRGQQVTLSCSPISGHRSVSWYQQTPGQGLQFLFEYFSETQRNKGNFPGRFSGRQFSNSRSEMNVSTLELGDSALYLCASITESGTYNEQFFGPGTRLTVL.

V usage is TRBV9 and J usage is TRBJ2-1; 9 nucleotides agree with TRBD2. The CDR3 consists of 17 residues. J gave up 3 bases and V 3 bases, and 10 bases lay outside the gene matches. Germline CDR1 SGDLS, CDR2 YYNGEE. This CDR3 reads CASSANRAGGRYNEQFF. The CDR3, as DNA: TGTGCCAGCAGCGCCAACCGAGCGGGGGGCCGCTACAATGAGCAGTTCTTC.

The chain is built from TRBV5-6 and TRBJ2-6; D gene ambiguous. The V end lost 1 base, the J end lost 0 bases, and 17 bases lay between the germline ends. The CDR3 spans 19 residues. Per germline, CDR1 SGHDT and CDR2 YYEEEE. This chain's CDR3 is CASSLNFFLSDSGANVLTF. In nucleotides, the CDR3 is TGTGCCAGCAGCTTGAATTTCTTCTTATCAGACTCTGGGGCCAACGTCCTGACTTTC. Together with reference TRBV5-6 and TRBJ2-6, the CDR3 gives the full variable domain: DAGVTQSPTHLIKTRGQQVTLRCSPKSGHDTVSWYQQALGQGPQFIFQYYEEEERQRGNFPDRFSGHQFPNYSSELNVNALLLGDSALYLCASSLNFFLSDSGANVLTFGAGSRLTVL.

The chain joins TRBV29-1 to TRBJ2-7, with TRBD2 matching 7 bases. Germline loops: CDR1 SQVTM, CDR2 ANQGSEA. There are 14 residues in the CDR3. The junction had 8 bases not matched to a gene; V was cut back by 5 bases and J by 1 base. CDR3 nucleotide sequence: TGCAGCGTTCGGGGGGAGGAAGGGTCCTACGAGCAGTACTTC. Amino acid sequence: CSVRGEEGSYEQYF.

The chain is built from TRBV27 and TRBJ2-7; 8 bases fit TRBD2. The CDR3 runs 14 residues. The germline V gene has CDR1 MNHEY and CDR2 SMNVEV (reference sequence). Trimming cost V 5 bases and J 4 bases; bases outside gene matches: 7. CDR3 sequence: CASSGAGDIYEQYF. CDR3 coding DNA: TGTGCCAGCAGTGGAGCGGGAGATATATACGAGCAGTACTTC.

In this sample, this clonotype turned up many times. The rearrangement links TRBV29-1 to TRBJ1-2; the match to TRBD1 covers 7 bases. CDR3 length equals 11 residues. CDR1 and CDR2 from the germline V gene are SQVTM and ANQGSEA. The junction had 8 bases not matched to a gene; V was cut back by 8 bases and J by 8 bases. CDR3 residues: CSTDRAGGYTF. The CDR3 region has the DNA TGCAGCACCGACAGGGCTGGGGGCTACACCTTC.

This clonotype was detected only a few times. One end of the junction is discordant with germline, which a read error may explain. The chain combines TRBV3-1 with TRBJ2-1, with 7 nucleotides matching TRBD1. CDR1 and CDR2 (germline): LGHDT, YNNKEL (reference sequence). The CDR3 runs 15 residues. The chain's CDR3 is CASRQAGGGYNEQFF. The CDR3, as DNA: TGTGCCAGCAGACAAGCAGGGGGTGGGTACAATGAGCAGTTCTTC.

This clonotype was counted many times. V gene TRBV12-3 or TRBV12-4 combines with J gene TRBJ2-5; 10 nucleotides line up with TRBD2. After removal of 3 bases from V and 5 bases from J, the junction contained 6 bases not matched to a gene. The CDR3 runs to 15 residues. CDR3 DNA sequence: TGTGCCAGCAGTTTCCAGCGGGAGGGTGGGGAGACCCAGTACTTC. Residues: CASSFQREGGETQYF.

The chain is built from TRBV6-6 and TRBJ1-1; D gene ambiguous. V lost 8 bases to trimming and J lost 1 base, with 14 bases between them. The germline V gene has CDR1 MNHNY and CDR2 SVGAGI (reference sequence). CDR3 length equals 14 residues. The CDR3 loop reads CASLGRTGNTEAFF. CDR3 nucleotide sequence: TGTGCCAGCCTTGGGAGGACGGGGAACACTGAAGCTTTCTTT.

This chain uses TRBV5-6 with TRBJ2-7, with a weak D call TRBD2 (7 bases). Trimming pared 4 bases from V and 3 bases from J, leaving 17 bases between. The CDR3 contains 15 residues. Per germline, CDR1 SGHDT and CDR2 YYEEEE. The CDR3 loop reads CASSPYGGPIYEQYF. The CDR3 DNA sequence: TGTGCCAGCAGCCCGTACGGGGGGCCGATCTACGAGCAGTACTTC. The whole variable domain, filled in from reference TRBV5-6 and TRBJ2-7, reads DAGVTQSPTHLIKTRGQQVTLRCSPKSGHDTVSWYQQALGQGPQFIFQYYEEEERQRGNFPDRFSGHQFPNYSSELNVNALLLGDSALYLCASSPYGGPIYEQYFGPGTRLTVT.

Only a few counts were recorded for this clonotype. The chain carries TRBV11-2 and TRBJ2-7, with D hard to call. V was clipped by 0 bases and J by 4 bases, with 13 bases between them. The CDR3 extends over 15 amino acids. Germline lookup yields CDR1 SGHAT and CDR2 FQNNGV. CDR3 sequence (DNA): TGTGCCAGCAGCTTAGAGCGTACCATCCAATACGAGCAGTACTTC. This codes for CASSLERTIQYEQYF.

The CDR3 is CASSHGQGVYEQYF. The CDR3 DNA reads TGTGCCAGCAGTCACGGACAAGGAGTCTACGAGCAGTACTTC. V gene TRBV27 combines with J gene TRBJ2-7; TRBD1 might be the D (5 bases). The CDR3 sequence is 14 residues long. Per the germline V gene, CDR1 is MNHEY and CDR2 is SMNVEV (reference sequence). The V and J ends lost 5 bases and 3 bases respectively, with 14 bases between them.

The chain combines TRBV29-1 with TRBJ2-7, with D unclear. CDR1 SQVTM and CDR2 ANQGSEA come from the germline V gene. The CDR3 runs 11 residues. V gave up 4 bases and J gave up 6 bases, with 10 bases separating them. CDR3 coding DNA: TGCAGCGTTGTTAGTTTGGGCGAGCAGTACTTC. This sequence encodes CSVVSLGEQYF.

This clonotype was seen only a few times. V is TRBV14 and J is TRBJ2-7; 7 bases fit TRBD2. The length of the CDR3 is 16 residues. Germline trimming cut 1 base from V and 0 bases from J; bases unmatched to any gene: 6. CDR1 and CDR2 (germline): SGHDN, FVKESK. CDR3 bases: TGTGCCAGCAGCCAAGCCAGCGGGGCAGACTCCTACGAGCAGTACTTC. It codes for CASSQASGADSYEQYF.

The genes are TRBV27 and TRBJ1-5; D uncertain. Germline V gene sequence: CDR1 MNHEY, CDR2 SMNVEV (reference sequence). CDR3 size: 12 residues. V was clipped by 7 bases and J by 6 bases, with 10 bases between them. DNA of the CDR3: TGTGCCAGCAATAAGGTGGGTCAGCCCCAGCATTTT. This gives the protein CASNKVGQPQHF.

This clonotype was seen more than once but under ten times. This chain links TRBV20-1 with TRBJ1-1, with 7 nucleotides matching TRBD1. In germline, CDR1 is DFQATT, CDR2 SNEGSKA (reference sequence). The CDR3 runs 15 residues. V was pared by 3 bases and J by 4 bases, with 11 bases of the junction left unmatched. The CDR3 protein is CSASADRDLGTEAFF. CDR3 DNA sequence: TGCAGTGCTAGTGCCGACAGGGATTTGGGCACTGAAGCTTTCTTT.

This clonotype showed up just a few times. CDR3 protein: CASSAGTISYNEQFF. CDR3 bases: TGTGCCAGCAGCGCCGGGACTATTTCCTACAATGAGCAGTTCTTC. J is TRBJ2-1 and V is TRBV9; 7 bases line up with TRBD2. The CDR3 extends over 15 amino acids. Germline loops: CDR1 SGDLS, CDR2 YYNGEE. Germline trimming cut 3 bases from V and 1 base from J; bases unmatched to any gene: 4. The complete variable domain, with remaining parts taken from reference TRBV9 and TRBJ2-1, reads DSGVTQTPKHLITATGQRVTLRCSPRSGDLSVYWYQQSLDQGLQFLIQYYNGEERAKGNILERFSAQQFPDLHSELNLSSLELGDSALYFCASSAGTISYNEQFFGPGTRLTVL.

This clonotype is a singleton in its sample. One junction end does not reproduce the germline sequence, and a read error may be involved. The gene calls are TRBV10-3 and TRBJ2-3; D is unresolved. This CDR3 has 15 residues. Germline lookup yields CDR1 ENHRY and CDR2 SYGVKD. CDR3 sequence reads: CAISEATLLTDMQYF. The CDR3 coding sequence is TGTGCCATCAGTGAGGCGACCCTTCTTACAGATATGCAGTATTTT.

The genes are TRBV20-1 and TRBJ2-5, with TRBD1 matching over 9 bases. The V and J ends lost 6 bases and 5 bases, in that order; junction bases with no gene match: 13. From germline, CDR1 is DFQATT and CDR2 SNEGSKA (reference sequence). This CDR3 is built from 15 residues. For the CDR3, the DNA is TGCAGTGCCCTCATACCGGGACAGGGAAGGGAGACCCAGTACTTC. This codes for CSALIPGQGRETQYF.